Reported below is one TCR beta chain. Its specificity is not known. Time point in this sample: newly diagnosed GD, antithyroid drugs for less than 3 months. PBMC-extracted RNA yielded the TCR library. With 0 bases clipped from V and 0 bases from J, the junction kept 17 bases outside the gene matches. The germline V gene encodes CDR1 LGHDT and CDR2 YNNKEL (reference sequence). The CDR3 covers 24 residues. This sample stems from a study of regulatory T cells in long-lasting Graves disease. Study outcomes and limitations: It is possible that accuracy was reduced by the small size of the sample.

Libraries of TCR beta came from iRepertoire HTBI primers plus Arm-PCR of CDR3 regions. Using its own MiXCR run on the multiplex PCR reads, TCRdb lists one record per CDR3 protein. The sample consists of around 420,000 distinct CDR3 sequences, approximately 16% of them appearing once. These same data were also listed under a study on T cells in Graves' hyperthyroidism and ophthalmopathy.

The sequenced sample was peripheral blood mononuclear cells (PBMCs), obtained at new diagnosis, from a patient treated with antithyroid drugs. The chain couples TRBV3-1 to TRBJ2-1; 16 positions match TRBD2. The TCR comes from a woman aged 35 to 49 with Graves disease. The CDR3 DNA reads TGTGCCAGCAGCCAAGAGGGACTAGCGGGAGGGCATACCAACAGGGCCTACTCCTACAATGAGCAGTTCTTC. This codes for CASSQEGLAGGHTNRAYSYNEQFF.